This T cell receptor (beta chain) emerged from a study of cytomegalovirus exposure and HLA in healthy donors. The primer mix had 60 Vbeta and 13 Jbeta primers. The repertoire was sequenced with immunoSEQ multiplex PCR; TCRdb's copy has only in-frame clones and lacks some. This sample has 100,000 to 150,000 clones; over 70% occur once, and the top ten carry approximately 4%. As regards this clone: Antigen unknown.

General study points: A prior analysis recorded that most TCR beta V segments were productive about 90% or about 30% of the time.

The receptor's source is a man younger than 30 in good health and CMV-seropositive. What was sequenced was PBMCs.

The CDR3 reads CASSGRATDTQYF. In nucleotides, the CDR3 is TGTGCCAGCAGCGGGAGGGCCACGGATACGCAGTATTTT. J is TRBJ2-3 and V is TRBV6-5, with 8 bases aligning to TRBD2. This CDR3 comprises 13 residues. The J segment lost 6 bases and the V segment lost 6 bases, leaving 5 bases of the junction unmatched. Germline CDR1 and CDR2: MNHEY and SVGAGI.